This record looks at one T cell receptor (beta chain) sequence and its context. The antigen remains undetermined. The data stem from a study of Ad26.COV2.S vaccination and SARS-CoV-2 variants. Method: immunoSEQ multiplex PCR; TCRdb's copy keeps in-frame clones and lacks some. The table records 380,000 or so clones, roughly 90% of them present only once. The sample's treatment: some 19 received Ad26.COV2.S at low or high dose, single or two shots; about 5 received placebo; per-sample allocation not given. Collection of samples fell on day 63 after the first vaccine or placebo injection. What was given as vaccine was an Ad26 vector encoding Wuhan-strain SARS-CoV-2 spike. There are 15 residues in the CDR3. V shed 1 base and J shed 6 bases, with 10 bases lying between them. Germline-derived CDR1 and CDR2 are SGHTA and FQGNSA. Findings and limits, study-wide: Measurements of TCR breadth and depth may have given underestimates of the total T cell responses.

This TCR was sampled from a person aged 18-65 years who received the Ad26.COV2.S COVID-19 vaccine or a placebo. The V gene is TRBV7-2, the J gene TRBJ1-6, with D unclear. The source was peripheral blood, collected in a trial of Ad26.COV2.S vaccine versus placebo. CDR3 nucleotide sequence: TGTGCCAGCAGCTTAGTTGCAGTTTCTAATTCACCCCTCCACTTT. Its translation: CASSLVAVSNSPLHF.